This entry is about one TCR beta chain. Healthy bone marrow donors supplied every sample. CDR1 and CDR2 from the germline V gene are ENHRY and SYGVKD. V was shortened by 0 bases and J by 4 bases, with 12 bases between the two germline ends. The CDR3 length is 15 residues. The sample is drawn from a study of cytomegalovirus exposure and HLA in healthy donors. Turning to the study itself: The study placed 70% to 90% of its roughly 430 genotyped donors in the Caucasian-associated ancestry cluster.

It was with 60 Vbeta and 13 Jbeta primers that the PCR ran. The repertoire was sequenced with immunoSEQ multiplex PCR; TCRdb's copy has only in-frame clones and lacks some. The table has 70,000 to 100,000 clones, 65% to 70% seen once. This TCR was sampled from a woman between 50 and 59 years old in good health and CMV-seropositive. This chain links TRBV10-3 with TRBJ1-1, with D possibly being TRBD1 (6 bases). Sequencing input: PBMCs. The CDR3 DNA is TGTGCCATCAGTGAGTCGGCAGGGGTGGTCACTGAAGCTTTCTTT. It specifies CAISESAGVVTEAFF.